The next 2 T cell receptor beta chains were all read from a single sample in a study of human T cells and chemical hapten exposure. TCRdb reprocessed the RACE reads with MiXCR, giving one entry per CDR3 protein. Among 300,000 to 450,000 distinct CDR3 sequences listed, around 5.5% were seen once. Time point indicated: pre-sensitization, week 0. Described treatment: therapeutic diphenylcyclopropenone sensitization with weekly scalp DPC. The sequenced sample was whole blood, obtained in connection with sensitization to the hapten diphenylcyclopropenone (DPC). The receptor source for this set is a woman aged 50 to 60 with alopecia areata. Some clones in this sample may be carry-over from other donors' samples.

This clonotype was counted ten times or more. CDR3 sequence: CASSLAGTEKLFF. The CDR3 nucleotides are TGTGCCAGCAGTTTGGCAGGGACGGAAAAACTGTTTTTT. The V call is TRBV12-3 or TRBV12-4, the J call TRBJ1-4; tentatively, D is TRBD1 (5 bases). This CDR3 is 13 amino acids long. Trimming removed 3 bases at V and 8 bases at J, with 10 bases between.

This clonotype has only a few counts. The chain uses TRBV6-1 and TRBJ2-7; D may be TRBD1 or TRBD2 (6 bases each). This CDR3 is built from 15 residues. V lost 2 bases to trimming and J lost 1 base, with 12 bases between them. Looked up from germline, CDR1 is MNHNS and CDR2 is SASEGT. The CDR3 sequence is CASSEWGAGSYEQYF. In DNA, the CDR3 is TGTGCCAGCAGTGAATGGGGGGCTGGGTCCTACGAGCAGTACTTC.